What follows describes a single T cell receptor beta chain. It lacks a known antigen. No much larger clone exists at a distance of one base, and base qualities are not known. As an off-target read in a library built for alpha chains, this beta chain has a frequency of little significance. Library preparation used 5' RACE. The listed sequencing device is NextSeq 500. To allow correction of PCR and sequencing errors, the TCR library protocol tagged every TCR cDNA molecule with a unique molecular identifier. In the source study's methods: TCR identification, UMI-based error correction and CDR3 extraction were performed with Decombinator tools. Expanded TCRs were defined as those above a frequency of 2 per 1,000, corresponding to the top 1% of the tumor frequency distribution. Each repertoire was subsampled 100 times to 5,000 TCRs, after which Renyi diversity was computed with the R vegan package. To build CDR3 similarity networks, amino acid triplet string-kernel similarity was used, and CDR3s were connected when their pairwise similarity was above 0.82. The raw public reads went through TCRdb reprocessing: fastp at Q25, MiXCR clone calling, in-frame beta chains kept. Each CDR3 protein appears once, grouped with its most common genes and DNA. The V and J calls and clone size come from TCRdb's table, not from the authors' own analysis. Within this sample are more than 550 distinct CDR3 sequences, with 31% of them counted one time only. The top ten constitute about 25% of the sample.

The sample's time point label, in plain terms: sample taken at primary tumor resection. Donors were under 95 patients with early-stage, untreated non-small cell lung cancer from the lung TRACERx cohort. Whole RNA extracted from tumor and nontumor lung tissue, or from cryopreserved PBMC samples, was used for TCR sequencing without cell sorting. Patients were selected for TCR sequencing only if sufficient RNA was available from at least two tumor regions. Before being selected, tumor and adjacent nontumor lung specimens were reviewed by a lung pathologist. CDR1 SGHRS and CDR2 YFSETQ were looked up in the germline V gene. CDR3 length: 13 amino acids, cysteine to phenylalanine. Only the CDR3 region is kept as DNA, spanning 39 bases read in frame from base 1. Trimming leaves V shorter by 2 bases and J shorter by 5 bases, with the junction holding 3 bases beyond the gene matches. The data are from a study of spatial heterogeneity in lung cancer (dated by TCRdb to the late 2010s). Study-level background: More beta-chain than alpha-chain transcripts were consistently detected, likely reflecting higher beta-chain transcript abundance. In the raw uncorrected reads, each unique combination of TCR and UMI appeared more than ten times on average. In non-small cell lung cancer, the study made a quantitative comparison of TCR alpha and beta repertoires among multiple tumor regions, matched nontumor lung and blood. TCR repertoire features were related to nonsynonymous mutation counts determined by whole-exome sequencing of tumor tissue. Both alpha and beta chains were TCR-sequenced in samples taken at surgery, namely 220 tumor regions, around 64 matched nontumor lung samples and over 55 PBMC samples. Results and caveats for the whole study, not just this receptor: Additional single-cell paired TCR alpha and beta sequencing was considered necessary to confirm, at a functional level, the hypothesis that regional TCRs recognize regional mutations.

The rearrangement combines TRBV5-1 with TRBJ2-7, and 8 bases in between align with TRBD2. The specimen was normal lung tissue next to the tumor, collected at surgery. The TCR originated in a male donor with early-stage non-small cell lung cancer. Read as DNA, the sequence is TGCGCCAGCAGCTTACTTAGCGGGGACGAGCAGTACTTC. It is translated as CASSLLSGDEQYF.